The 24 T cell receptor beta chains in this list originate from one sample, sequenced in a study. A single record per CDR3 protein comes from TCRdb applying MiXCR to the RT-PCR reads. The repertoire holds around 700,000 distinct CDR3 sequences, with 11% to 15% as singletons. Sequencing was done on a sample of memory CD4+ T cells from blood. The receptors originated from a female donor in good health, serving as a healthy control.

The chain employs TRBV5-1 and TRBJ2-3; no reliable D call. V dropped 4 bases and J dropped 6 bases, with 18 bases sitting between them. There are 15 residues in the CDR3. Germline V gene sequence: CDR1 SGHRS, CDR2 YFSETQ. The CDR3 DNA reads as TGCGCCAGCAGCCAAATTGACACGGCCGGGGATACGCAGTATTTT. Its translation is CASSQIDTAGDTQYF.

The rearrangement joins TRBV20-1 to TRBJ2-1; 10 bases agree with TRBD2. V lost 3 bases and J lost 6; bases outside the gene matches: 8. From germline, CDR1 is DFQATT and CDR2 SNEGSKA (reference sequence). The CDR3 consists of 15 residues. CDR3 in DNA: TGCAGTGCTAGGGACCTAGCGGGGGTGCGCAATGAGCAGTTCTTC. Translated: CSARDLAGVRNEQFF.

The chain employs TRBV3-1 and TRBJ2-2; D perhaps matches TRBD2 (6 bases). This CDR3 is built from 15 residues. From germline, CDR1 is LGHDT and CDR2 YNNKEL (reference sequence). Trimming removed 5 bases at V and 6 bases at J, with 16 bases between. The CDR3 nucleotides are TGTGCCAGCAGCTCCGGGACTTCGGGGGCCGGGGAGCTGTTTTTT. It codes for CASSSGTSGAGELFF.

The J gene is TRBJ1-2, the V gene TRBV24-1, with TRBD1 as a possible D gene (5 bases). V was clipped by 4 bases and J by 1 base, with 18 bases between them. CDR3 size: 17 residues. Germline assignment: CDR1 KGHDR and CDR2 SFDVKD. The CDR3 DNA reads as TGTGCCACCAGTGACCGAATTGGGACGGACAATAACTATGGCTACACCTTC. This gives the protein CATSDRIGTDNNYGYTF.

There are a few counts of this clonotype. V and J are TRBV10-3 and TRBJ1-1; D may be TRBD1 (5 bases). The CDR3 is 14 amino acids. With 4 bases removed from V and 1 base from J, the gap between germline ends came to 10 bases. Germline assignment: CDR1 ENHRY and CDR2 SYGVKD. The CDR3 loop is CAISGQPQNTEAFF. The CDR3 DNA is TGTGCCATCAGTGGACAGCCGCAGAACACTGAAGCTTTCTTT.

This clonotype was counted only a few times. This sequence joins TRBV2 and TRBJ1-1, with TRBD1 as a possible D gene (6 bases). Per germline, CDR1 SNHLY and CDR2 FYNNEI. CDR3 length: 15 amino acids. Deletions cut 10 bases from V and 1 base from J, with 19 bases between. The CDR3 spells CATPGEGGQNTEAFF. The CDR3 DNA reads TGTGCCACTCCGGGGGAGGGGGGCCAGAACACTGAAGCTTTCTTT.

This clonotype was counted between two and nine times. V usage is TRBV29-1 and J usage is TRBJ1-2, with D uncertain. CDR3 size: 13 residues. V dropped 5 bases and J dropped 8 bases, with 18 bases sitting between them. Germline CDR1 and CDR2: SQVTM and ANQGSEA. For the CDR3, the DNA is TGCAGCGTTCTGAAACAGCAAAAAGGCGGCTACACCTTC. Translation gives CSVLKQQKGGYTF.

This clonotype was detected only a few times. V gene TRBV6-6 combines with J gene TRBJ1-2; D gene uncertain. Germline CDR1 is MNHNY and CDR2 is SVGAGI (reference sequence). The CDR3 has 15 residues. The V end was cut by 0 bases, the J end by 4 bases, with 12 bases between. The CDR3 is CASSYSGRIGYGYTF. The CDR3 nucleotides are TGTGCCAGCAGTTACTCAGGACGGATTGGCTATGGCTACACCTTC.

This clonotype has a count of ten or more. V is TRBV6-5 and J is TRBJ1-2, with D maybe TRBD1 (6 bases). The CDR3 totals 13 residues. The germline gives CDR1 MNHEY, CDR2 SVGAGI. The V gene lost 5 bases and the J gene lost 8 bases, with 15 bases spanning the gap. CDR3 sequence: CASSQQQGFGYTF. The DNA of the CDR3 is TGTGCCAGCAGTCAGCAACAGGGTTTCGGCTACACCTTC.

The chain carries TRBV5-1 and TRBJ2-5, with 11 bases identical to TRBD2. The ends lost 3 bases at V and 1 base at J; junction bases unmatched: 8. The CDR3 totals 17 residues. Germline values: CDR1 SGHRS, CDR2 YFSETQ. CDR3 region: CASSSTPSGGIQETQYF. DNA of the CDR3: TGCGCCAGCAGCTCCACCCCTAGCGGGGGGATCCAAGAGACCCAGTACTTC.

The rearrangement joins TRBV4-1 to TRBJ1-3, with TRBD1 as a possible D gene (6 bases). CDR1 MGHRA and CDR2 YSYEKL come from the germline V gene. This CDR3 is built from 17 residues. The V gene lost 0 bases and the J gene lost 3 bases, with 15 bases spanning the gap. The CDR3 DNA reads TGCGCCAGCAGCCAAGATGGTGTACCGGACAGTGGAAACACCATATATTTT. Protein: CASSQDGVPDSGNTIYF.

This clonotype occurred once. The rearrangement joins TRBV20-1 to TRBJ2-1; D gene ambiguous. Trimming took 2 bases from V and 7 from J, leaving 6 bases between them. Germline CDR1 DFQATT, CDR2 SNEGSKA (reference sequence). The length of the CDR3 is 11 residues. This chain's CDR3 is CSARLGNEQFF. CDR3 bases: TGCAGTGCTAGACTGGGGAATGAGCAGTTCTTC.

This clonotype was picked up many times. The genes are TRBV20-1 and TRBJ2-7; D tentatively fits TRBD1 or TRBD2 (5 bases each). Germline V gene sequence: CDR1 DFQATT, CDR2 SNEGSKA (reference sequence). Trimming removed 2 bases from V and 2 bases from J, with 13 bases in between. CDR3 length: 14 residues. This chain's CDR3 is CSARSGGGTYEQYF. The CDR3 DNA reads TGCAGTGCTAGATCCGGTGGGGGAACCTACGAGCAGTACTTC.

This sequence joins TRBV28 and TRBJ1-4, with D possibly matching TRBD1 (5 bases). The length of the CDR3 is 14 residues. The V end lost 7 bases, the J end lost 5 bases, and 14 bases lay between the germline ends. Germline CDR1 is MDHEN and CDR2 is SYDVKM. The CDR3 loop is CASNIRDGNEKLFF. The CDR3 DNA reads as TGTGCCAGCAACATCCGGGACGGAAATGAAAAACTGTTTTTT.

This clonotype was picked up many times. V is TRBV5-1 and J is TRBJ2-2, with D hard to call. V shed 4 bases and J shed 4 bases, with 11 bases lying between them. CDR1 is SGHRS, CDR2 YFSETQ, per germline. This CDR3 comprises 14 residues. The DNA of the CDR3 is TGCGCCAGCAGCCCGAACGTGGGCACCGGGGAGCTGTTTTTT. Its protein is CASSPNVGTGELFF.

The chain couples TRBV12-3 or TRBV12-4 to TRBJ2-2; the D gene is possibly TRBD2 (6 bases). The CDR3 covers 15 residues. Trimming cost V 3 bases and J 4 bases, with 12 bases left between them. The CDR3 region has the DNA TGTGCCAGCAGTTTGGGCGGGGCGCCCACCGGGGAGCTGTTTTTT. Its protein product is CASSLGGAPTGELFF.

Only a few counts were recorded for this clonotype. This chain links TRBV7-9 with TRBJ2-1; perhaps TRBD2 as D (5 bases). The germline V gene has CDR1 SEHNR and CDR2 FQNEAQ (reference sequence). The V end lost 1 base, the J end lost 8 bases, and 15 bases lay between the germline ends. The CDR3 extends over 15 amino acids. The chain's CDR3 is CASSLGADSLDEQFF. DNA for the CDR3: TGTGCCAGCAGCTTAGGGGCGGACTCCCTTGATGAGCAGTTCTTC.

J is TRBJ2-4 and V is TRBV28; D possibly corresponds to TRBD1 (6 bases). The germline V gene encodes CDR1 MDHEN and CDR2 SYDVKM. This CDR3 has 13 amino acids. The V end was cut by 4 bases, the J end by 7 bases, with 11 bases between. The CDR3 loop is CASSWTANNIQYF. The CDR3 bases are TGTGCCAGCAGTTGGACAGCAAACAACATTCAGTACTTC.

The table lists this clonotype with a few counts. This chain links TRBV5-1 with TRBJ2-1; 11 bases fit TRBD2. The V gene's germline CDR1 is SGHRS and CDR2 YFSETQ. This CDR3 region has 15 residues. V shed 1 base, J shed 9 bases, and the junction held 6 bases outside the gene matches. CDR3 in DNA: TGCGCCAGCAGCTTGAATAGCGGGAGGGCCGTTGAGCAGTTCTTC. Translation gives CASSLNSGRAVEQFF.

The rearrangement uses TRBV6-5 and TRBJ1-2; D is possibly TRBD1 (5 bases). V dropped 0 bases and J dropped 4 bases, with 12 bases sitting between them. This CDR3 is 15 amino acids long. Germline-derived CDR1 and CDR2 are MNHEY and SVGAGI. This chain's CDR3 is CASSYSGERGYGYTF. CDR3 coding DNA: TGTGCCAGCAGTTACTCCGGGGAGAGGGGCTATGGCTACACCTTC.

The genes are TRBV5-1 and TRBJ2-7, with TRBD1 identical over 12 bases. CDR3 length equals 17 residues. The V and J ends lost 1 base and 4 bases, in that order; junction bases with no gene match: 9. Germline CDR1 SGHRS, CDR2 YFSETQ. The CDR3 spells CASSLSSPGQGAYEQYF. DNA of the CDR3: TGCGCCAGCAGCTTGAGTAGTCCGGGACAGGGGGCTTACGAGCAGTACTTC.

The table lists this clonotype with a few counts. The rearrangement links TRBV6-1 to TRBJ1-4, with D unresolved. V was cut by 11 bases and J by 5 bases, with 12 bases left in between. Germline values: CDR1 MNHNS, CDR2 SASEGT. The CDR3 runs 12 residues. CDR3 protein: CAAAAVNEKLFF. The CDR3 DNA reads as TGTGCCGCCGCGGCAGTAAATGAAAAACTGTTTTTT.

The genes are TRBV20-1 and TRBJ2-1; 9 nucleotides match TRBD2. CDR1 and CDR2 (germline): DFQATT, SNEGSKA (reference sequence). V was pared by 3 bases and J by 6 bases, with 12 bases of the junction left unmatched. This CDR3 has 16 amino acids. The CDR3 DNA is TGCAGTGCTAGTTCGAAGACTAGCGGCCTTCCCAATGAGCAGTTCTTC. Amino acid sequence: CSASSKTSGLPNEQFF.

CDR3 bases: TGTGCCAGCAGTGAAGCATCACTATACAATGAGCAGTTCTTC. Protein: CASSEASLYNEQFF. This chain links TRBV6-1 with TRBJ2-1, with D unclear. Trimming pared 0 bases from V and 4 bases from J, leaving 7 bases between. CDR1 is MNHNS and CDR2 is SASEGT in the germline V gene. This CDR3 is 14 amino acids long.